Presented here are 17 T cell receptor beta chains from one specimen sequenced in a study of cytomegalovirus exposure and HLA in healthy donors. The PCR employed 60 Vbeta primers together with 13 Jbeta primers. Method: immunoSEQ multiplex PCR; TCRdb's copy keeps in-frame clones and lacks some. Its table lists tens of thousands of clones. The sample was PBMCs. The receptors come from a woman in her 30s in good health and CMV-seronegative.

The chain recombines TRBV19 with TRBJ2-1; maybe TRBD1 (6 bases). Germline loops: CDR1 LNHDA, CDR2 SQIVND (reference sequence). This CDR3 has 15 amino acids. Trimming left V 5 bases short and J 0 bases short, with 11 bases between. The CDR3 DNA reads TGTGCCAGTAGTGTGGACAGAAGCTCCTACAATGAGCAGTTCTTC. It is translated as CASSVDRSSYNEQFF.

The chain carries TRBV5-1 and TRBJ2-1; TRBD2 aligns across 15 bases. V gave up 3 bases and J gave up 4 bases; unmatched junction bases: 2. Germline CDR1 is SGHRS and CDR2 is YFSETQ. The CDR3 totals 16 residues. The CDR3 bases are TGCGCCAGCAGCTGGGGACTAGCGGGGGGTTACAATGAGCAGTTCTTC. It encodes CASSWGLAGGYNEQFF. Full variable domain (remainder filled in from reference TRBV5-1 and TRBJ2-1): KAGVTQTPRYLIKTRGQQVTLSCSPISGHRSVSWYQQTPGQGLQFLFEYFSETQRNKGNFPGRFSGRQFSNSRSEMNVSTLELGDSALYLCASSWGLAGGYNEQFFGPGTRLTVL.

The chain has TRBV15 and TRBJ1-1, with D possibly matching TRBD1 (6 bases). V was trimmed by 0 bases and J by 0 bases, leaving 17 bases between them. This CDR3 has 18 residues. Germline V gives CDR1 LNHNV, CDR2 YYDKDF (reference sequence). The CDR3 spells CATSRDQFDRLLNTEAFF. The CDR3 DNA is TGTGCCACCAGCAGAGATCAGTTCGACAGGTTGTTGAACACTGAAGCTTTCTTT.

The CDR3 region is CASSEAVTGNYGYTF. CDR3 coding DNA: TGTGCCAGCAGTGAAGCGGTGACAGGCAACTATGGCTACACCTTC. This sequence joins TRBV6-1 and TRBJ1-2, with D perhaps TRBD1 (6 bases). Trimming removed 0 bases from V and 2 bases from J, with 10 bases in between. Germline V gene data show CDR1 as MNHNS and CDR2 as SASEGT. CDR3 length equals 15 residues.

CDR3 sequence (DNA): TGTGCCACCAGCAGAGGGTACCCTAGCTGGAACACCGGGGAGCTGTTTTTT. The encoded protein is CATSRGYPSWNTGELFF. This rearrangement joins TRBV15 to TRBJ2-2, with D possibly being TRBD2 (5 bases). Germline values: CDR1 LNHNV, CDR2 YYDKDF (reference sequence). CDR3 length equals 17 residues. V was trimmed by 1 base and J by 1 base, leaving 13 bases between them.

For this clone: The DNA is left out, because the CDR3 cannot be placed on it with certainty; the CDR3 is given as TCRdb lists it. V is TRBV27 and J is TRBJ1-6. Counting both end residues, the CDR3 totals 15 amino acids. Per germline, CDR1 MNHEY and CDR2 SMNVEV (reference sequence). The CDR3 protein is CASSFGAGGNSPLHF.

V is TRBV7-9 and J is TRBJ2-1; TRBD2 aligns across 9 bases. V trimming: 5 bases; J trimming: 1 base; junction bases outside the gene matches: 6. The CDR3 length is 16 residues. Germline-derived CDR1 and CDR2 are SEHNR and FQNEAQ (reference sequence). The CDR3 coding sequence is TGTGCCAGCAGCGCGATAGCGGGAGTGTCCTACAATGAGCAGTTCTTC. Its protein product is CASSAIAGVSYNEQFF.

The chain is built from TRBV2 and TRBJ1-1; TRBD1 is a possible D gene (5 bases). Germline V gene sequence: CDR1 SNHLY, CDR2 FYNNEI. Trimming cost V 5 bases and J 5 bases, with 12 bases left between them. This CDR3 contains 13 residues. The chain's CDR3 is CASSTQGETEAFF. The CDR3, as DNA: TGTGCCAGCAGTACCCAAGGGGAAACTGAAGCTTTCTTT.

Of note for this clone: One end of the junction fails to match germline, which may point to a read error. This chain connects TRBV30 to TRBJ2-6, with 9 bases aligning to TRBD1. Per the germline V gene, CDR1 is GTSNPN and CDR2 is SVGIG (reference sequence). The CDR3 is 15 residues long. CDR3 DNA sequence: TGTGCCGGGAGTAGGACAGGGGTTGGGGCCAACGTCCTGACTTTC. This gives the protein CAGSRTGVGANVLTF.

CDR3 in DNA: TGTGCCATGGGGGGAGGGCGGTCTGAAGCTTTCTTT. As protein: CAMGGGRSEAFF. V gene TRBV2 combines with J gene TRBJ1-1; D perhaps matches TRBD1 (5 bases). Per the germline V gene, CDR1 is SNHLY and CDR2 is FYNNEI. Trimming left V 10 bases short and J 6 bases short, with 15 bases between. The CDR3 runs to 12 residues.

CDR3 DNA sequence: TGTGCCAGCACCGGGACAGGGTCGGAAGAGACCCAGTACTTC. Amino acids: CASTGTGSEETQYF. V gene TRBV6-1 combines with J gene TRBJ2-5; 9 bases are a match to TRBD1. Germline assignment: CDR1 MNHNS and CDR2 SASEGT. Trimming at V came to 7 bases and at J to 3 bases, leaving 6 bases not matched to a gene. The CDR3 length is 14 residues.

The chain carries TRBV5-6 and TRBJ1-5, with 8 nucleotides matching TRBD1. Germline V CDR1 and CDR2: SGHDT, YYEEEE. The CDR3 length is 16 residues. J lost 6 bases, V lost 4 bases, and 12 bases had no gene match. CDR3 bases: TGTGCCAGCAGCAGGCAGGGGGCAATAATTGGTCAGCCCCAGCATTTT. Translation gives CASSRQGAIIGQPQHF. Looking up the rest from reference TRBV5-6 and TRBJ1-5 gives the full variable domain: DAGVTQSPTHLIKTRGQQVTLRCSPKSGHDTVSWYQQALGQGPQFIFQYYEEEERQRGNFPDRFSGHQFPNYSSELNVNALLLGDSALYLCASSRQGAIIGQPQHFGDGTRLSIL.

The rearrangement uses TRBV4-2 and TRBJ1-2, with TRBD1 matching 7 bases. The CDR3 totals 14 residues. V was clipped by 3 bases and J by 3 bases; unmatched bases: 4. CDR1 is LGHNA and CDR2 is YNFKEQ in the germline V gene. The CDR3 is CASSQEGAHYGYTF. CDR3 DNA: TGTGCCAGCAGCCAGGAGGGGGCTCACTATGGCTACACCTTC.

The V call is TRBV19, the J call TRBJ1-5; perhaps TRBD1 as D (5 bases). With 3 bases removed from V and 0 bases from J, the gap between germline ends came to 9 bases. CDR1 and CDR2 from the germline V gene are LNHDA and SQIVND (reference sequence). The CDR3 length is 15 residues. CDR3 region: CASSMVGASNQPQHF. DNA for the CDR3: TGTGCCAGTAGTATGGTAGGGGCTAGCAATCAGCCCCAGCATTTT.

This sequence joins TRBV10-3 and TRBJ2-7; 7 positions agree with TRBD1. Germline V lookup: CDR1 ENHRY, CDR2 SYGVKD. Trimming cost V 2 bases and J 0 bases; bases outside gene matches: 1. CDR3 size: 14 residues. The CDR3 region is CAISERTGSYEQYF. CDR3 nucleotides: TGTGCCATCAGTGAGAGGACAGGCTCCTACGAGCAGTACTTC.

The chain carries TRBV2 and TRBJ1-5; 7 positions match TRBD1. The CDR3 is 16 residues long. The trim removed 5 bases at V and 3 bases at J, leaving 10 bases unmatched. The germline gives CDR1 SNHLY, CDR2 FYNNEI. The CDR3 sequence: CASSQIDRAINQPQHF. CDR3 sequence (DNA): TGTGCCAGCAGTCAAATAGACAGGGCGATCAATCAGCCCCAGCATTTT.

The chain is built from TRBV2 and TRBJ1-4; 10 bases line up with TRBD1. The CDR3 runs 14 residues. Germline V gene lookup returns CDR1 SNHLY and CDR2 FYNNEI. V lost 7 bases, J lost 6 bases, and 5 bases stayed unmatched. DNA of the CDR3: TGTGCCAGCAAGTCCGGGACAGGGGATGAAAAACTGTTTTTT. Translated, it gives CASKSGTGDEKLFF.